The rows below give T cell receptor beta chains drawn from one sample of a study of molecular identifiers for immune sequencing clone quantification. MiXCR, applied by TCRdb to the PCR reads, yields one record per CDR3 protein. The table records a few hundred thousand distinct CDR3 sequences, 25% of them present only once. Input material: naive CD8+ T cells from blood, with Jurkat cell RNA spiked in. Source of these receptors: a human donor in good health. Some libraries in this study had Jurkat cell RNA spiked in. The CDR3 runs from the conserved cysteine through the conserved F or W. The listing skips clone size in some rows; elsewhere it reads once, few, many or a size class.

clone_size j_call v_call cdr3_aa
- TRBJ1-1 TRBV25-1 CASVAGAALGWDTEAFF
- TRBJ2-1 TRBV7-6 CASSSLAVPVGNEQFF
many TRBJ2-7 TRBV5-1 CASSLGAPHYNYEQYF
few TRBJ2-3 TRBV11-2 CASSLGFQGAIDTQYF
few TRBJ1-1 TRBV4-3 CASSQRDTSGNTEAFF
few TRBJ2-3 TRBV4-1 CASSPERGRVVDTQYF
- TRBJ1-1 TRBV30 CAWSPVRPEASF
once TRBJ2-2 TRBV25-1 CASSERGGGYTGELFF
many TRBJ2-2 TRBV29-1 CSVVGTFANTGELFF
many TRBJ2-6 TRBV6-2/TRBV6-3 CATLGQSGANVLTF
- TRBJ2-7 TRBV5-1 CASSLVGQEHEQYF
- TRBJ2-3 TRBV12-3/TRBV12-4 CASRSAGGGAKTDTQYF
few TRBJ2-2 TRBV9 CASSPREGFTGELFF
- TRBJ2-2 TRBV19 CASSISGGPNTGELFF
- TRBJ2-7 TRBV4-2 CASSQDLPSGSEQYF